The 18 T cell receptor beta chains presented below share a single source sample, sequenced in a study of response to subunit inactivated influenza vaccine. Using its own MiXCR run on the RT-PCR reads, TCRdb lists one record per CDR3 protein. Altogether roughly 700,000 distinct CDR3 sequences are present, about 14% being singletons, with the ten largest covering 6.5% to 8.5%. The sample was PBMCs from blood, taken 14 days before vaccination. These receptors all come from a man between 50 and 59 years old who received an inactivated influenza vaccine.

The V gene is TRBV28, the J gene TRBJ2-7; weak D call: TRBD1 (5 bases). The CDR3 length is 14 residues. Looked up from germline, CDR1 is MDHEN and CDR2 is SYDVKM. V was cut by 6 bases and J by 3 bases, with 15 bases left in between. The CDR3 here is CASSMPQGNYEQYF. CDR3 in DNA: TGTGCCAGCAGCATGCCCCAGGGCAACTACGAGCAGTACTTC. Using reference TRBV28 and TRBJ2-7 for the parts outside the CDR3, the full variable domain is DVKVTQSSRYLVKRTGEKVFLECVQDMDHENMFWYRQDPGLGLRLIYFSYDVKMKEKGDIPEGYSVSREKKERFSLILESASTNQTSMYLCASSMPQGNYEQYFGPGTRLTVT.

The table lists this clonotype with a few counts. The J gene is TRBJ2-2, the V gene TRBV24-1, with D possibly being TRBD2 (5 bases). Trimming took 7 bases from V and 0 from J, leaving 11 bases between them. The CDR3 consists of 15 residues. Germline V gives CDR1 KGHDR, CDR2 SFDVKD. The CDR3: CATSRVGANTGELFF. CDR3 coding DNA: TGTGCCACCAGCCGCGTGGGAGCGAACACCGGGGAGCTGTTTTTT.

The chain links TRBV7-9 to TRBJ2-2; 8 nucleotides align to TRBD1. Germline values: CDR1 SEHNR, CDR2 FQNEAQ (reference sequence). Trimming at V came to 8 bases and at J to 5 bases, leaving 10 bases not matched to a gene. The CDR3 has 15 amino acids. This chain's CDR3 is CASAKQGAQTGELFF. The CDR3 DNA follows: TGTGCCAGCGCAAAGCAGGGGGCGCAGACCGGGGAGCTGTTTTTT.

This chain links TRBV2 with TRBJ2-7; the match to TRBD1 covers 12 bases. Looked up from germline, CDR1 is SNHLY and CDR2 is FYNNEI. Trimming took 0 bases from V and 8 from J; bases not matched to a gene: 2. CDR3 length: 14 amino acids. The CDR3 protein is CASSEARDRGQQYF. In nucleotides, the CDR3 is TGTGCCAGCAGTGAAGCCAGGGACAGGGGGCAGCAGTACTTC.

J is TRBJ1-6 and V is TRBV7-9; D possibly corresponds to TRBD1 (5 bases). The CDR3 is made up of 13 amino acids. Trimming shortened V by 5 bases and J by 9 bases, and 11 bases separated the two germline ends. The germline CDR1 and CDR2 sequences are SEHNR and FQNEAQ (reference sequence). CDR3 in amino acids: CASSPGDGSPLHF. The CDR3 bases are TGTGCCAGCAGCCCCGGGGACGGTTCACCCCTCCACTTT.

This clonotype showed up many times. The chain couples TRBV5-1 to TRBJ2-5, with D uncertain. V was pared by 1 base and J by 4 bases, with 11 bases between. CDR3 size: 14 residues. Germline-derived CDR1 and CDR2 are SGHRS and YFSETQ. The CDR3 is CASSLSLAGETQYF. In nucleotides, the CDR3 is TGCGCCAGCAGCTTGTCATTAGCCGGAGAGACCCAGTACTTC.

This clonotype has a handful of counts. V gene TRBV7-9 combines with J gene TRBJ2-7; D call uncertain. V was pared by 3 bases and J by 0 bases, with 9 bases between. The CDR3 totals 14 residues. CDR1 and CDR2 from the germline V gene are SEHNR and FQNEAQ (reference sequence). The CDR3 is CASSFMLGSYEQYF. In DNA form, the CDR3 reads TGTGCCAGCAGCTTCATGCTGGGCTCCTACGAGCAGTACTTC.

Comments on this clonotype: At one end, the junction sequence differs from germline, possibly due to a read error. The chain is built from TRBV4-1 and TRBJ2-7; no firm D call. The length of the CDR3 is 13 residues. From germline, CDR1 is MGHRA and CDR2 YSYEKL. The CDR3 here is CASSQLTPRPLHF. The CDR3 DNA is TGCGCCAGCAGCCAATTGACTCCCCGTCCCCTACACTTC.

This clonotype showed up just a few times. The chain employs TRBV4-1 and TRBJ2-5; D is undetermined. Germline assignment: CDR1 MGHRA and CDR2 YSYEKL. Trimming removed 2 bases at V and 1 base at J, with 11 bases between. CDR3 length: 15 amino acids. CDR3 DNA: TGCGCCAGCAGCCAATCTAAGGGCCGCCAAGAGACCCAGTACTTC. This encodes CASSQSKGRQETQYF.

The CDR3 region is CASSLGQKLTYEQYF. DNA of the CDR3: TGTGCCAGCAGCTTGGGACAGAAATTGACCTACGAGCAGTACTTC. The gene calls are TRBV7-9 and TRBJ2-7, with 7 bases identical to TRBD1. The CDR3 has 15 amino acids. The V segment lost 3 bases and the J segment 2 bases; nucleotides outside the gene matches: 7. Germline CDR1 reads SEHNR; CDR2 reads FQNEAQ (reference sequence). Together with reference TRBV7-9 and TRBJ2-7, the CDR3 gives the full variable domain: DTGVSQNPRHKITKRGQNVTFRCDPISEHNRLYWYRQTLGQGPEFLTYFQNEAQLEKSRLLSDRFSAERPKGSFSTLEIQRTEQGDSAMYLCASSLGQKLTYEQYFGPGTRLTVT.

The gene calls are TRBV9 and TRBJ2-1; 10 bases align to TRBD2. The germline V gene encodes CDR1 SGDLS and CDR2 YYNGEE. The CDR3 length is 15 residues. Unmatched junction bases numbered 11, after V lost 4 bases and J lost 10 bases. In nucleotides, the CDR3 is TGTGCCAGCAGCTACTTAGCGGGAGGCCCCAGGGAGCAGTTCTTC. This sequence encodes CASSYLAGGPREQFF.

This clonotype occurred a few times. CDR3 in DNA: TGTGCCAGCAGCTTAGGGGGGGACAGGCGGAGCACAGATACGCAGTATTTT. This sequence encodes CASSLGGDRRSTDTQYF. This chain joins TRBV7-9 and TRBJ2-3, with 8 bases matching TRBD1. Germline V gene data show CDR1 as SEHNR and CDR2 as FQNEAQ (reference sequence). The CDR3 has 17 amino acids. V dropped 1 base and J dropped 0; count of bases not matched to a gene: 6.

The chain carries TRBV20-1 and TRBJ2-1; maybe TRBD2 (5 bases). Trimming left V 6 bases short and J 8 bases short, with 20 bases between. The germline gives CDR1 DFQATT, CDR2 SNEGSKA (reference sequence). This CDR3 is 14 amino acids long. The CDR3: CSAEALDSEDEQFF. The CDR3 nucleotides are TGCAGTGCCGAAGCATTGGATTCGGAGGATGAGCAGTTCTTC.

The chain is built from TRBV6-1 and TRBJ2-7; D is undetermined. The CDR3 spans 16 residues. With 3 bases removed from V and 6 bases from J, the gap between germline ends came to 21 bases. Germline lookup yields CDR1 MNHNS and CDR2 SASEGT. CDR3 region: CASSEAVPIAVSEQYF. The CDR3, as DNA: TGTGCCAGCAGTGAGGCCGTGCCCATCGCGGTCTCCGAGCAGTACTTC.

The chain carries TRBV14 and TRBJ2-1, with D uncertain. Germline assignment: CDR1 SGHDN and CDR2 FVKESK. V was trimmed by 0 bases and J by 5 bases, leaving 8 bases between them. The CDR3 is 14 residues long. This CDR3 reads CASSQDRNDNEQFF. CDR3 bases: TGTGCCAGCAGCCAAGATAGGAACGACAATGAGCAGTTCTTC.

This clonotype was counted many times. Compared with germline, one end of the junction differs, possibly owing to a read error. The rearrangement joins TRBV5-1 to TRBJ2-7; 11 nucleotides line up with TRBD2. The CDR3 extends over 14 amino acids. The germline gives CDR1 SGHRS, CDR2 YFSETQ. The CDR3 is CASSLAGGGYEQYF. The DNA of the CDR3 is TGTGCCAGCAGTTTAGCGGGAGGGGGCTACGAGCAGTACTTC.

This clonotype turned up a few times. The gene calls are TRBV6-1 and TRBJ2-7; TRBD1 matches at 8 bases. The length of the CDR3 is 12 residues. From germline, CDR1 is MNHNS and CDR2 SASEGT. V was clipped by 8 bases and J by 6 bases; unmatched bases: 6. This CDR3 reads CASDRGSSEQYF. As DNA, the CDR3 is TGTGCCAGCGACAGGGGTTCTTCCGAGCAGTACTTC.

This chain connects TRBV7-2 to TRBJ2-2; D not certain. The CDR3 length is 13 residues. CDR1 SGHTA and CDR2 FQGNSA come from the germline V gene. V was trimmed by 2 bases and J by 9 bases, leaving 10 bases between them. CDR3 residues: CASSLRNSRELFF. CDR3 nucleotides: TGTGCCAGCAGCTTAAGAAACAGCCGGGAGCTGTTTTTT.